These 20 T cell receptor beta chains originate from one sample sequenced in a study of vaccination and CD4 T cells after COVID-19. This sample's treatment: approximately nine-day PBMC culture with coronavirus spike peptide pools or control peptides (ViraFEST assay). The study sequenced cultured CD4+ T cell DNA using the Oncomine TCR Beta short-read assay. TCRdb reprocessed the PCR reads with MiXCR, giving one entry per CDR3 protein. The sample consists of 11,000 to 15,000 distinct CDR3 sequences, roughly 21% of them appearing once. These receptors are not linked to any known antigen. Sequenced: cultured CD4+ T cells from blood. The receptors originated from a human donor with COVID-19.

This clonotype has just one count. The chain joins TRBV28 to TRBJ2-5; 9 bases are a match to TRBD1. Germline CDR1 MDHEN, CDR2 SYDVKM. The junction had 9 bases not matched to a gene; V was cut back by 7 bases and J by 6 bases. CDR3 size: 14 residues. This CDR3 is CASKWTGVIQTQYF. For the CDR3, the DNA is TGTGCCAGCAAGTGGACAGGGGTGATTCAGACCCAGTACTTC.

This clonotype has only a few counts. This chain uses TRBV6-5 with TRBJ2-7; D unresolved. Germline CDR1 reads MNHEY; CDR2 reads SVGAGI. This CDR3 is 15 amino acids long. V was cut by 4 bases and J by 0 bases, with 13 bases left in between. CDR3 bases: TGTGCCAGCAGTTCCCCGCGCGGACGCTCCTACGAGCAGTACTTC. The encoded protein is CASSSPRGRSYEQYF.

The rearrangement joins TRBV6-5 to TRBJ2-2; D is ambiguous. Per the germline V gene, CDR1 is MNHEY and CDR2 is SVGAGI. Trimming pared 3 bases from V and 4 bases from J, leaving 6 bases between. This CDR3 is built from 13 residues. CDR3 amino acids: CASSYTGTGELFF. As DNA, the CDR3 is TGTGCCAGCAGTTATACGGGCACCGGGGAGCTGTTTTTT.

In this sample, this clonotype turned up a few times. The rearrangement links TRBV19 to TRBJ1-4; D ambiguous. CDR3 length: 13 amino acids. V was trimmed by 9 bases and J by 8 bases, leaving 16 bases between them. Germline CDR1 and CDR2: LNHDA and SQIVND (reference sequence). This CDR3 reads CARIPRPAEKLFF. The CDR3 nucleotides are TGTGCCAGAATCCCCCGGCCAGCCGAAAAACTGTTTTTT.

In its sample, this clonotype ranks as medium-sized (0.01 to 0.1%). V usage is TRBV6-1 and J usage is TRBJ2-2; 7 bases map to TRBD1. The CDR3 consists of 16 residues. Germline V gene lookup returns CDR1 MNHNS and CDR2 SASEGT. V trimming: 7 bases; J trimming: 1 base; junction bases outside the gene matches: 9. CDR3 residues: CASNRDWTGNTGELFF. In DNA, the CDR3 is TGTGCCAGCAACCGAGATTGGACAGGGAACACCGGGGAGCTGTTTTTT.

This clonotype was counted only a few times. The chain recombines TRBV27 with TRBJ1-2; 7 bases map to TRBD1. The CDR3 consists of 14 residues. With 11 bases clipped from V and 7 bases from J, the junction kept 16 bases outside the gene matches. Germline V gene data show CDR1 as MNHEY and CDR2 as SMNVEV (reference sequence). The CDR3 sequence is CAAKTTGSLSGYTF. The CDR3 DNA reads TGTGCCGCAAAAACGACAGGGTCCCTTTCTGGCTACACCTTC.

This clonotype turned up a few times. This chain links TRBV19 with TRBJ1-2, with a weak D call TRBD1 (5 bases). Per the germline V gene, CDR1 is LNHDA and CDR2 is SQIVND (reference sequence). V was cut by 0 bases and J by 5 bases, with 16 bases left in between. This CDR3 is built from 16 residues. Here the CDR3 DNA reads TGTGCCAGTAGTATAGATCTGTTGGGGGTTGAATATGGCTACACCTTC. Its translation is CASSIDLLGVEYGYTF. Full variable domain (missing parts from reference TRBV19 and TRBJ1-2): DGGITQSPKYLFRKEGQNVTLSCEQNLNHDAMYWYRQDPGQGLRLIYYSQIVNDFQKGDIAEGYSVSREKKESFPLTVTSAQKNPTAFYLCASSIDLLGVEYGYTFGSGTRLTVV.

This clonotype was counted between two and nine times. This chain connects TRBV7-2 to TRBJ2-2, with TRBD1 identical over 11 bases. Germline V CDR1 and CDR2: SGHTA, FQGNSA. V was pared by 5 bases and J by 7 bases, with 9 bases of the junction left unmatched. This CDR3 region has 16 residues. DNA of the CDR3: TGTGCCAGCAGCCCCCGGACAGGGGGCGCGGTCGGGGAGCTGTTTTTT. Protein sequence: CASSPRTGGAVGELFF.

The chain has TRBV19 and TRBJ1-1; D is unclear. CDR3 length: 15 amino acids. Trimming removed 0 bases at V and 4 bases at J, with 12 bases between. From germline, CDR1 is LNHDA and CDR2 SQIVND (reference sequence). CDR3 loop: CASSIDSGFGTEAFF. CDR3 DNA sequence: TGTGCCAGTAGTATAGATTCGGGATTTGGCACTGAAGCTTTCTTT.

This clonotype was seen just once. The chain links TRBV5-5 to TRBJ2-2; weak D call: TRBD2 (5 bases). Germline V gene data show CDR1 as SGHKS and CDR2 as YYEKEE (reference sequence). The CDR3 consists of 13 residues. V was cut by 4 bases and J by 6 bases, with 10 bases left in between. The CDR3 DNA follows: TGTGCCAGCAGCCCCCACGGGGCCGGGGAGCTGTTTTTT. Amino acids: CASSPHGAGELFF.

The chain links TRBV5-8 to TRBJ1-5; D may be TRBD1 (5 bases). Germline V lookup: CDR1 SGHTS, CDR2 YDEGEE. With 0 bases removed from V and 3 bases from J, the gap between germline ends came to 10 bases. The CDR3 extends over 15 amino acids. In DNA form, the CDR3 reads TGTGCCAGCAGCTTGGGACAGCGTTCCAATCAGCCCCAGCATTTT. Its protein is CASSLGQRSNQPQHF.

This clonotype was observed a few times. The chain recombines TRBV7-9 with TRBJ1-2; D is perhaps TRBD1 (5 bases). CDR3 size: 15 residues. The ends were cut back, 5 bases at V and 8 bases at J, with 21 bases in the middle. The V gene's germline CDR1 is SEHNR and CDR2 FQNEAQ (reference sequence). CDR3: CASSQSGRELRGYTF. Here the CDR3 DNA reads TGTGCCAGCAGCCAATCGGGCAGGGAACTCCGCGGCTACACCTTC.

This clonotype was found a few times. V usage is TRBV6-4 and J usage is TRBJ2-2; D remains ambiguous. V shed 6 bases and J shed 4 bases, with 12 bases lying between them. CDR1 is MRHNA, CDR2 SNTAGT, per germline. This CDR3 comprises 14 residues. The DNA for the CDR3 is TGTGCCAGCAGCCCCAGTCCGGGCACCGGGGAGCTGTTTTTT. Protein: CASSPSPGTGELFF.

This clonotype was counted a few times. The J gene is TRBJ1-6, the V gene TRBV4-1; D gene ambiguous. Germline CDR1 and CDR2: MGHRA and YSYEKL. This CDR3 is 14 amino acids long. V lost 0 bases and J 7 bases, leaving 7 bases between the germline ends. The CDR3 region has the DNA TGCGCCAGCAGCCAAGACAGACTAAATTCACCCCTCCACTTT. Its translation is CASSQDRLNSPLHF.

The chain combines TRBV5-1 with TRBJ2-5; D remains unclear. The CDR3 totals 14 residues. Deletions cut 0 bases from V and 3 bases from J, with 9 bases between. Germline CDR1 and CDR2: SGHRS and YFSETQ. The CDR3 protein is CASSLGSWKETQYF. The CDR3 bases are TGCGCCAGCAGCTTGGGTAGTTGGAAAGAGACCCAGTACTTC.

Relative to its sample, this clonotype is medium-sized. This rearrangement joins TRBV6-2 or TRBV6-3 to TRBJ1-2; weak D call: TRBD1 (5 bases). Germline V CDR1 and CDR2: MNHEY, SVGEGT. This CDR3 is built from 14 residues. Trimming stripped 8 bases from V and 8 bases from J, with 21 bases between. The CDR3 loop reads CASLRSGGLAGYTF. The DNA of the CDR3 is TGTGCCAGCCTACGCTCGGGGGGTTTGGCCGGCTACACCTTC.

This clonotype was seen a handful of times. The V gene is TRBV1, the J gene TRBJ2-1; the table's D call TRBD2 went unverified against the DNA. TRBV1 is assigned pseudogene status. CDR3 size: 19 residues. The CDR3 DNA follows: TGCACCAGCAGCCAAGCGTTCCGGTGGGATAGCGGGGGGGACAATGAGCAGTTCTTC. This gives the protein CTSSQAFRWDSGGDNEQFF.

By proportion, this clonotype is medium-sized. The chain recombines TRBV20-1 with TRBJ1-1; no clear D gene. The V gene lost 3 bases and the J gene lost 0 bases, with 11 bases spanning the gap. The CDR3 has 14 residues. Germline V lookup: CDR1 DFQATT, CDR2 SNEGSKA (reference sequence). CDR3 nucleotides: TGCAGTGCTAGGATTCCAGCTATGAACACTGAAGCTTTCTTT. As protein: CSARIPAMNTEAFF.

V is TRBV20-1 and J is TRBJ2-1; 7 bases fit TRBD1. Germline V gene lookup returns CDR1 DFQATT and CDR2 SNEGSKA (reference sequence). This CDR3 is built from 14 residues. V shed 6 bases and J 5 bases; nucleotides not matched to a gene: 10. The CDR3 DNA sequence: TGCAGTGCCCCGCGGCTAGGGGGCCACAATGAGCAGTTCTTC. This translates into CSAPRLGGHNEQFF.

A few counts support this clonotype. V gene TRBV5-1 combines with J gene TRBJ1-1; D perhaps matches TRBD1 (5 bases). This CDR3 contains 15 residues. The ends were cut back, 3 bases at V and 0 bases at J, with 12 bases in the middle. The germline V gene encodes CDR1 SGHRS and CDR2 YFSETQ. The CDR3 loop reads CASSYRQLMNTEAFF. In DNA form, the CDR3 reads TGCGCCAGCAGCTACCGACAGCTTATGAACACTGAAGCTTTCTTT. Complete variable domain (other parts from reference TRBV5-1 and TRBJ1-1): KAGVTQTPRYLIKTRGQQVTLSCSPISGHRSVSWYQQTPGQGLQFLFEYFSETQRNKGNFPGRFSGRQFSNSRSEMNVSTLELGDSALYLCASSYRQLMNTEAFFGQGTRLTVV.